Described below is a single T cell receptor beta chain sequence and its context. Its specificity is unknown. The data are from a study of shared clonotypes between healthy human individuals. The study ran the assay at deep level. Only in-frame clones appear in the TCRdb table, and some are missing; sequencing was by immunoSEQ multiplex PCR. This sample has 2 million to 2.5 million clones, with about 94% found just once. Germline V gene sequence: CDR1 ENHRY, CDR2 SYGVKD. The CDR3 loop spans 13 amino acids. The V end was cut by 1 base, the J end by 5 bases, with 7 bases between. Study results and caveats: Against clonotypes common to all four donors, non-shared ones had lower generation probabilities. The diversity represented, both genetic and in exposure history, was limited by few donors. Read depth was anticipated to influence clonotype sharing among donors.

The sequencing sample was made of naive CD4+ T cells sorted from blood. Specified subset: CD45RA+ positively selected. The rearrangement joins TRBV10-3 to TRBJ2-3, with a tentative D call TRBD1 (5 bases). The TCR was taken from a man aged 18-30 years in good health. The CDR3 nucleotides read TGTGCCATCAGTGAGTGGACACTAGATACGCAGTATTTT. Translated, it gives CAISEWTLDTQYF.